The 14 T cell receptor beta chains in this list originate from one sample, sequenced in a study of read filtering for tumor transcriptome and immune sequencing. Molecular barcoded adaptors covering alpha/delta and beta/gamma chains were used on approximately 400 ng RNA. TCRdb reprocessed the reads with MiXCR, giving one entry per CDR3 protein. In the table there are 25,000 to 35,000 distinct CDR3 sequences, approximately 18% of which are singletons. Sequenced: a population of CD138-negative cells sorted from bone marrow. The receptors here all came from a donor at least 40 years old with multiple myeloma.

This clonotype has ten or more counts. The rearrangement uses TRBV6-2 or TRBV6-3 and TRBJ2-2; 7 bases align to TRBD2. Losses at the gene ends were 6 bases for V and 5 bases for J; bases not matched to a gene: 15. The germline gives CDR1 MNHEY, CDR2 SVGEGT. The CDR3 covers 17 residues. CDR3 loop: CASSLPGTGRSTGELFF. The CDR3 region has the DNA TGTGCCAGCAGCCTACCCGGGACCGGGAGGTCAACCGGGGAGCTGTTTTTT.

Ten or more counts support this clonotype. The chain is built from TRBV4-1 and TRBJ1-4; D ambiguous. The CDR3 is 15 residues long. Trimming cost V 4 bases and J 7 bases, with 16 bases left between them. Germline V gives CDR1 MGHRA, CDR2 YSYEKL. CDR3 nucleotides: TGCGCCAGCAGCCTCCTACAGCAGTCAGGTGAAAAACTGTTTTTT. This translates into CASSLLQQSGEKLFF.

The chain uses TRBV20-1 and TRBJ2-7; D possibly corresponds to TRBD1 (6 bases). The CDR3 has 15 residues. Germline CDR1 is DFQATT and CDR2 is SNEGSKA (reference sequence). V was cut by 2 bases and J by 2 bases, with 16 bases left in between. CDR3 in amino acids: CSARNVRDTPYEQYF. The CDR3 region has the DNA TGCAGTGCTAGAAATGTAAGGGACACACCCTACGAGCAGTACTTC.

Ten or more counts support this clonotype. Given a much more abundant clone one base away, this may be a read error. The J gene is TRBJ2-1, the V gene TRBV9; D is perhaps TRBD1 (5 bases). Looked up from germline, CDR1 is SGDLS and CDR2 is YYNGEE. This CDR3 comprises 15 residues. V dropped 0 bases and J dropped 2 bases, with 9 bases sitting between them. The CDR3 loop is CASSVGLGAYNEQFF. The CDR3 DNA follows: TGTGCCAGCAGCGTAGGTCTAGGGGCCTACAATGAGCAGTTCTTC.

This clonotype was observed at least ten times. This chain joins TRBV7-3 and TRBJ1-1; no clear D gene. Germline V gene lookup returns CDR1 SGHTA and CDR2 FQGTGA. V gave up 6 bases and J gave up 2 bases, with 10 bases separating them. CDR3 length equals 13 residues. CDR3 sequence reads: CASSLQINTEAFF. CDR3 coding DNA: TGTGCCAGCAGTTTACAAATTAACACTGAAGCTTTCTTT.

This clonotype is labeled medium-sized. This chain links TRBV20-1 with TRBJ2-1, with D possibly being TRBD2 (5 bases). The CDR3 covers 14 residues. Germline CDR1 and CDR2: DFQATT and SNEGSKA (reference sequence). V was shortened by 6 bases and J by 10 bases, with 22 bases between the two germline ends. The CDR3 DNA sequence: TGCAGTGCCGCGAGGACTGCACCTAGGAAGGAGCAGTTCTTC. Its translation is CSAARTAPRKEQFF.

This clonotype was detected many times. V gene TRBV13 combines with J gene TRBJ2-1; 11 nucleotides align to TRBD2. The germline V gene has CDR1 PRHDT and CDR2 FYEKMQ (reference sequence). The CDR3 covers 15 residues. V trimming: 5 bases; J trimming: 5 bases; junction bases outside the gene matches: 5. The CDR3 nucleotides read TGTGCCAGCAGCGACATGGGACTAGCGGACAATGAGCAGTTCTTC. Translating gives CASSDMGLADNEQFF.

This clonotype was detected many times. V and J are TRBV2 and TRBJ2-1; D gene uncertain. Trimming pared 8 bases from V and 5 bases from J, leaving 7 bases between. Germline lookup yields CDR1 SNHLY and CDR2 FYNNEI. The CDR3 contains 11 residues. CDR3 in DNA: TGTGCCAGCTCCCGCAACAATGAGCAGTTCTTC. Its translation: CASSRNNEQFF.

This clonotype was found many times. The V and J genes are TRBV5-4 and TRBJ2-1; 12 nucleotides line up with TRBD2. Germline values: CDR1 SGHNT, CDR2 YYREEE (reference sequence). V shed 3 bases, J shed 5 bases, and the junction held 9 bases outside the gene matches. This CDR3 region has 17 residues. The chain's CDR3 is CASSSMILAGGDNEQFF. The CDR3 region has the DNA TGTGCCAGCAGCTCAATGATACTAGCGGGAGGCGACAATGAGCAGTTCTTC.

Of note for this clonotype: One base away lies a much larger clone, so this may be a sequencing read error. V usage is TRBV9 and J usage is TRBJ2-7; tentative D call: TRBD1 (6 bases). CDR1 is SGDLS, CDR2 YYNGEE, per germline. This CDR3 is built from 15 residues. The CDR3: CANSVGTPAEYEQYF. For the CDR3, the DNA is TGTGCCAACAGCGTAGGGACACCCGCCGAATACGAGCAGTACTTC. Variable domain in full (rest from reference TRBV9 and TRBJ2-7): DSGVTQTPKHLITATGQRVTLRCSPRSGDLSVYWYQQSLDQGLQFLIQYYNGEERAKGNILERFSAQQFPDLHSELNLSSLELGDSALYFCANSVGTPAEYEQYFGPGTRLTVT.

This clonotype is deemed medium-sized. V gene TRBV9 combines with J gene TRBJ1-4; no reliable D call. Per germline, CDR1 SGDLS and CDR2 YYNGEE. The V end lost 0 bases, the J end lost 0 bases, and 3 bases lay between the germline ends. This CDR3 is 14 amino acids long. DNA of the CDR3: TGTGCCAGCAGCGTAGACGCAACTAATGAAAAACTGTTTTTT. Translation gives CASSVDATNEKLFF. Full variable domain (missing parts from reference TRBV9 and TRBJ1-4): DSGVTQTPKHLITATGQRVTLRCSPRSGDLSVYWYQQSLDQGLQFLIQYYNGEERAKGNILERFSAQQFPDLHSELNLSSLELGDSALYFCASSVDATNEKLFFGSGTQLSVL.

There are many counts of this clonotype. The gene calls are TRBV11-2 and TRBJ2-3; D might be TRBD1 (5 bases). Looked up from germline, CDR1 is SGHAT and CDR2 is FQNNGV. The germline V and J ends were trimmed by 5 bases and 4 bases, with 16 bases remaining between them. This CDR3 comprises 15 residues. The CDR3 DNA sequence: TGTGCCAGCAGCCCAGGGTACAGATCGGCAGATACGCAGTATTTT. Translation: CASSPGYRSADTQYF.

This clonotype was seen ten or more times. The chain couples TRBV12-3 or TRBV12-4 to TRBJ2-3; no clear D. This CDR3 contains 12 residues. V lost 6 bases, J lost 5 bases, and 9 bases lay in between. DNA for the CDR3: TGTGCCAGCAGCACTGTGGTAGATACGCAGTATTTT. This sequence encodes CASSTVVDTQYF.

Of note for this clonotype: This may be a read error, as it is one base from a much larger clone. The rearrangement uses TRBV30 and TRBJ1-2; D might be TRBD1 (6 bases). The CDR3 is 14 amino acids. The germline gives CDR1 GTSNPN, CDR2 SVGIG (reference sequence). The CDR3 nucleotides are TGTGCCTGGAGTGTAGGGGACAATACTTATGGCTACGCCTTC. This translates into CAWSVGDNTYGYAF.